This T cell receptor (beta chain) originates from a study of T cells in Graves' hyperthyroidism and ophthalmopathy. As concerns this clonotype: What it binds is unknown. The junction shows a germline mismatch at one end, possibly a read error.

General observations from the study: Prediction of ophthalmopathy progression came a median around 6 months pre-onset. Blood also showed most of the thyroid clonotypes that were expanded above 0.001. Stable hyperthyroidism was separated from ophthalmopathy by a model based on 13 V-J features.

The CDR3 totals 15 residues. Per the germline V gene, CDR1 is SGHRS and CDR2 is YFSETQ. From RNA transcripts, TCR beta CDR3 regions were amplified. HTBI primers drove first-round RT-PCR of the TCR CDR3. TCRdb analysed the multiplex PCR reads with MiXCR anew, one entry per CDR3 protein. There are nearly 600,000 distinct CDR3 sequences in the sample; approximately 15% occur only once, and 7.1% lies in the top ten. Isolation of PBMCs was performed on around 9.8 ml fresh peripheral blood. The chain carries TRBV5-1 and TRBJ1-5; 7 nucleotides align to TRBD1. This sequence was found in a woman between 18 and 29 years old with Graves' ophthalmopathy. The material sequenced was blood. The CDR3 loop reads CANSLAGGSNQPQHF. CDR3 bases: TGCGCCAACAGCTTGGCAGGGGGGAGCAATCAGCCCCAGCATTTT.